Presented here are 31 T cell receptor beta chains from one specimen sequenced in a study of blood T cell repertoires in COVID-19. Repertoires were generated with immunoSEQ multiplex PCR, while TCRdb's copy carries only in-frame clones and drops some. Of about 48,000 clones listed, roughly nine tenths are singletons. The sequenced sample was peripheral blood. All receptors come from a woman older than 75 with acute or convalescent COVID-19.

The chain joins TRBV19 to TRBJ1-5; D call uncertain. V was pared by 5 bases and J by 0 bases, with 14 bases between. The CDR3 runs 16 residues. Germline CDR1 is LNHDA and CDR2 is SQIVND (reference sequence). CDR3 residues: CASSDRGTFSNQPQHF. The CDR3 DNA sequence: TGTGCCAGTAGTGACCGGGGTACTTTTAGCAATCAGCCCCAGCATTTT.

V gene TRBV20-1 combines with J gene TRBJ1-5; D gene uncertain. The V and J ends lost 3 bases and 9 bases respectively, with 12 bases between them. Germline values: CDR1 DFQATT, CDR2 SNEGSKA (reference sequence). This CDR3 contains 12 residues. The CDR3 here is CSASEGGGPQHF. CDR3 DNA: TGCAGTGCTAGTGAAGGAGGTGGGCCCCAGCATTTT.

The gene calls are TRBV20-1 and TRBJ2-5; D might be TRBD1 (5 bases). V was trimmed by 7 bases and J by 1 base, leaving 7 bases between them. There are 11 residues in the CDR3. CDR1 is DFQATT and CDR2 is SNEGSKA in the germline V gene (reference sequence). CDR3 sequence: CSVTVQETQYF. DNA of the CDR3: TGCAGTGTGACAGTCCAAGAGACCCAGTACTTC.

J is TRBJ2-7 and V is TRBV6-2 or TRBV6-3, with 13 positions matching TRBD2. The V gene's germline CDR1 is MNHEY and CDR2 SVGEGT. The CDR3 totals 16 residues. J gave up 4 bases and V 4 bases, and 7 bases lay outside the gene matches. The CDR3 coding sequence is TGTGCCAGCAGTTCCATGGGACTAGCGGGACGGTACGAGCAGTACGTC. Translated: CASSSMGLAGRYEQYV.

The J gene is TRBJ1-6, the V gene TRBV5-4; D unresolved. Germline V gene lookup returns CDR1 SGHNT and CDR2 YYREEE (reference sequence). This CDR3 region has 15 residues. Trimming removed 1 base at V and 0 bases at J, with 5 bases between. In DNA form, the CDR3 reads TGTGCCAGCAGCTTGTTCAGCTCCTATAATTCACCCCTCCACTTT. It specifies CASSLFSSYNSPLHF.

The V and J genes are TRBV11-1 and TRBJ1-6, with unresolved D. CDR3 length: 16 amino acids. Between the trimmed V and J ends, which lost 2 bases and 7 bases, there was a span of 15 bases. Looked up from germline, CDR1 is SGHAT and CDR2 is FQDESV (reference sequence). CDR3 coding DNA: TGTGCCAGCAGCTTAAAAAGGCAGGTTGGGAATTCACCCCTCCACTTT. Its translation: CASSLKRQVGNSPLHF. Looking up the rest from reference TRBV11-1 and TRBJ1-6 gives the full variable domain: EAEVAQSPRYKITEKSQAVAFWCDPISGHATLYWYRQILGQGPELLVQFQDESVVDDSQLPKDRFSAERLKGVDSTLKIQPAELGDSAMYLCASSLKRQVGNSPLHFGNGTRLTVT.

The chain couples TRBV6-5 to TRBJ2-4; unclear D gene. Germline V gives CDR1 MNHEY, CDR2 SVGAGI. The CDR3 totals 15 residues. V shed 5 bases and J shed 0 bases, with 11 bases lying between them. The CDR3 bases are TGTGCCAGCAGTCTCCGAGGCGTAGCCAAAAACATTCAGTACTTC. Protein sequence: CASSLRGVAKNIQYF.

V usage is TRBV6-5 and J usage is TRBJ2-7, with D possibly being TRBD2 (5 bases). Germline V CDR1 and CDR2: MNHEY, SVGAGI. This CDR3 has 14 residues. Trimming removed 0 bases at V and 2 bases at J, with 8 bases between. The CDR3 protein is CASSYSEGTYEQYF. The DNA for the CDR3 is TGTGCCAGCAGTTACTCAGAGGGAACCTACGAGCAGTACTTC.

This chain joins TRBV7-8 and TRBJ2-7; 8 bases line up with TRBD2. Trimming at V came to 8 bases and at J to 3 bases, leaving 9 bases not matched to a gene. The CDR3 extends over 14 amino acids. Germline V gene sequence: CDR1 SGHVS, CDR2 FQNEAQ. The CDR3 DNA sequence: TGTGCCAGCGTAGGCACTCGGGGGGGCTACGAGCAGTACTTC. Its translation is CASVGTRGGYEQYF. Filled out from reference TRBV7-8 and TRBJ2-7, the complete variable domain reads GAGVSQSPRYKVAKRGQDVALRCDPISGHVSLFWYQQALGQGPEFLTYFQNEAQLDKSGLPSDRFFAERPEGSVSTLKIQRTQQEDSAVYLCASVGTRGGYEQYFGPGTRLTVT.

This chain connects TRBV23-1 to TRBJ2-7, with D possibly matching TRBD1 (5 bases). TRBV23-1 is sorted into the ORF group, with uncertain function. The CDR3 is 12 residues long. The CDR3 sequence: CASSQETQGLHV. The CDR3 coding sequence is TGCGCCAGCAGTCAAGAAACGCAGGGTCTACACGTC.

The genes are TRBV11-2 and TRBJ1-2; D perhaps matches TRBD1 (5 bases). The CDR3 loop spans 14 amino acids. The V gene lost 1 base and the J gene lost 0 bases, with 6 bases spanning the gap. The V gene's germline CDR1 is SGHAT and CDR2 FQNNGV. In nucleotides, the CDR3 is TGTGCCAGCAGCTTAGGACAGTCTAACTATGGCTACACCTTC. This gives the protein CASSLGQSNYGYTF. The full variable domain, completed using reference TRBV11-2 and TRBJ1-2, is EAGVAQSPRYKIIEKRQSVAFWCNPISGHATLYWYQQILGQGPKLLIQFQNNGVVDDSQLPKDRFSAERLKGVDSTLKIQPAKLEDSAVYLCASSLGQSNYGYTFGSGTRLTVV.

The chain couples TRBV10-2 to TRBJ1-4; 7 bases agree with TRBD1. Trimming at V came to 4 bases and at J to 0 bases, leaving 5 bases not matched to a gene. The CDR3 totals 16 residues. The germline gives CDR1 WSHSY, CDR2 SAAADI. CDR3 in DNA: TGCGCCAGCAGTGGGGACAGTCCTACAACTAATGAAAAACTGTTTTTT. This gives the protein CASSGDSPTTNEKLFF.

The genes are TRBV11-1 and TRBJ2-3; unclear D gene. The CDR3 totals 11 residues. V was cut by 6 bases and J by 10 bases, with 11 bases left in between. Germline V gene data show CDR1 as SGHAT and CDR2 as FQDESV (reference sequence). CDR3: CASRFEESQYF. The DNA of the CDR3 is TGTGCCAGCAGGTTCGAGGAATCGCAGTATTTT.

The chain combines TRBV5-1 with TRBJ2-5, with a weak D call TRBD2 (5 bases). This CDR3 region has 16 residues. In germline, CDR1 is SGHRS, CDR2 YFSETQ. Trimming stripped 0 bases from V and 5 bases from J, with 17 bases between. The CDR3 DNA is TGCGCCAGCAGCTTGGGAGGTGTTCTAGAGCGGGAGACCCAGTACTTC. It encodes CASSLGGVLERETQYF.

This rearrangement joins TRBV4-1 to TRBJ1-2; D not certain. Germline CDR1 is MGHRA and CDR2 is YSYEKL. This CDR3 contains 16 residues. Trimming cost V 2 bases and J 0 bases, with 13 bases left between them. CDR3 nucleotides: TGCGCCAGCAGCCAAAGCGTTTGGGAGGCTAACTATGGCTACACCTTC. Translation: CASSQSVWEANYGYTF.

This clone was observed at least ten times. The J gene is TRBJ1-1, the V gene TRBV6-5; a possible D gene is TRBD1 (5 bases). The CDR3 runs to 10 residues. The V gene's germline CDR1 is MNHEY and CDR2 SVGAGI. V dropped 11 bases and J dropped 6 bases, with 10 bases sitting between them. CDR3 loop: CAGGDAEAFF. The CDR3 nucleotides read TGTGCCGGGGGGGACGCTGAAGCTTTCTTT.

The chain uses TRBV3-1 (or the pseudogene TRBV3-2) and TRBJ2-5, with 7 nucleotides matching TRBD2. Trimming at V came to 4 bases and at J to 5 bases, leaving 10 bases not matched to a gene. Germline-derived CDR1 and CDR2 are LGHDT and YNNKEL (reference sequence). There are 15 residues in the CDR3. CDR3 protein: CASSPSGGEWETQYF. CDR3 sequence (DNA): TGTGCCAGCAGCCCGAGTGGGGGGGAGTGGGAGACCCAGTACTTC.

This CDR3 reads CASTEEETQYF. Written as DNA, the CDR3 is TGTGCCAGCACAGAGGAAGAGACCCAGTACTTC. The chain uses TRBV6-5 and TRBJ2-5, with unresolved D. This CDR3 region has 11 residues. Germline CDR1 MNHEY, CDR2 SVGAGI. V was clipped by 7 bases and J by 3 bases, with 6 bases between them.

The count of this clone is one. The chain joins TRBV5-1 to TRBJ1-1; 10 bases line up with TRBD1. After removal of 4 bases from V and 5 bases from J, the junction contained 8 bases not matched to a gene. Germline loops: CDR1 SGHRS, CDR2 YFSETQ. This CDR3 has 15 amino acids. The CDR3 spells CASSPTTGGRTEAFF. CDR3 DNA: TGCGCCAGCAGCCCCACGACAGGGGGCAGGACTGAAGCTTTCTTT.

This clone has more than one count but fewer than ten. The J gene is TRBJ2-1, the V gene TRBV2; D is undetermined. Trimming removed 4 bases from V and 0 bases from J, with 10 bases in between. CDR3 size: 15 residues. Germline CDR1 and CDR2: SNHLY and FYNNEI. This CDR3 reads CASSARLNSYNEQFF. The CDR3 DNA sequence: TGTGCCAGCAGTGCGCGGCTCAACTCCTACAATGAGCAGTTCTTC.

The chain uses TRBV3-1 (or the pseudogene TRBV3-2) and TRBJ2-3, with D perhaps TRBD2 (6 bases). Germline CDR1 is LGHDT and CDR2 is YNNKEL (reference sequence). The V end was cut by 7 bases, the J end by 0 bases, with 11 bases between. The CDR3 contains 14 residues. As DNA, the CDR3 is TGTGCCAGCAACCAGGCGGGAAGCACAGATACGCAGTATTTT. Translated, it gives CASNQAGSTDTQYF.

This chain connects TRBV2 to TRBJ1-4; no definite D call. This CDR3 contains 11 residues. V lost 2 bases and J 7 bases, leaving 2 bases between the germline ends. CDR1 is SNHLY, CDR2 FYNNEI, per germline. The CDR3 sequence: CASSEREKLFF. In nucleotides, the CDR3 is TGTGCCAGCAGTGAACGTGAAAAACTGTTTTTT.

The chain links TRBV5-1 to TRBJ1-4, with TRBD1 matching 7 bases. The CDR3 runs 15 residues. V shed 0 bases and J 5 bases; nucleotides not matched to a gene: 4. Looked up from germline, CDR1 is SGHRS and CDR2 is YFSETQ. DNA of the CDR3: TGCGCCAGCAGCTTGGGGGGACAGTCCAATGAAAAACTGTTTTTT. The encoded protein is CASSLGGQSNEKLFF.

CDR3 protein: CASSAGTGQSIDSTDTQYF. The CDR3 region has the DNA TGTGCCAGCAGCGCCGGGACAGGGCAATCCATTGACTCCACAGATACGCAGTATTTT. The chain uses TRBV11-3 and TRBJ2-3; TRBD1 matches at 9 bases. The V and J ends lost 5 bases and 2 bases, in that order; junction bases with no gene match: 17. The CDR3 runs to 19 residues. Per the germline V gene, CDR1 is SGHNT and CDR2 is YENEEA.

The CDR3 nucleotides read TGTGCCAGCAGTGACACGGCGCGGCGGATCCAAGAGACCCAGTACTTC. Translation gives CASSDTARRIQETQYF. V is TRBV2 and J is TRBJ2-5, with D unresolved. V lost 3 bases to trimming and J lost 1 base, with 15 bases between them. This CDR3 is built from 16 residues. CDR1 is SNHLY, CDR2 FYNNEI, per germline.

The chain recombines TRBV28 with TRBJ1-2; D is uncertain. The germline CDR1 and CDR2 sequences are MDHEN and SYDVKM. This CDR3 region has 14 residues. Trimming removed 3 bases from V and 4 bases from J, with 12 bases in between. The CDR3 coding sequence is TGTGCCAGCAGTTTCGCAGGCCCTATCTATGGCTACACCTTC. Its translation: CASSFAGPIYGYTF.

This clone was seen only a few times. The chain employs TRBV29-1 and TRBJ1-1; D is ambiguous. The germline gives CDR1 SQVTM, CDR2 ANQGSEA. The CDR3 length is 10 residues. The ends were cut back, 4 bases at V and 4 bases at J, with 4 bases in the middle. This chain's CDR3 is CSVAFTEAFF. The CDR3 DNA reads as TGCAGCGTTGCTTTCACTGAAGCTTTCTTT.

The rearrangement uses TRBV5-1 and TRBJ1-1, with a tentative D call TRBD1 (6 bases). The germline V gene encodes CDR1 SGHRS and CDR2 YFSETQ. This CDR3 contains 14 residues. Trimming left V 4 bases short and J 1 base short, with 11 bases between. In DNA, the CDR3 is TGCGCCAGCAGCCCGGCGACAGGGAACACTGAAGCTTTCTTT. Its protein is CASSPATGNTEAFF.

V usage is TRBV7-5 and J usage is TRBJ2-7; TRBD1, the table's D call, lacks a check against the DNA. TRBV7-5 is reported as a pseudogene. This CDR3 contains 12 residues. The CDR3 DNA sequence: TGTGTCAGTCTGACCCCAGGGGGCGAGCAGTACGTC. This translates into CVSLTPGGEQYV.

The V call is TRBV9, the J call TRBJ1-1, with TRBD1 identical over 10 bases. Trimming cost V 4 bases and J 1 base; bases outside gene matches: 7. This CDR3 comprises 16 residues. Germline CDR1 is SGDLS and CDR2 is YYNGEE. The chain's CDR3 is CASSPGTGVSNTEAFF. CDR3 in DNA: TGTGCCAGCAGCCCCGGGACAGGGGTGTCGAACACTGAAGCTTTCTTT.

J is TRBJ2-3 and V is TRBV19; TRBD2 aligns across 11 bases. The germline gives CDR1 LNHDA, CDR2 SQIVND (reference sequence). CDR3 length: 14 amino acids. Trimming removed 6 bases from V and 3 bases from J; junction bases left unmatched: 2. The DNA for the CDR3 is TGTGCCAGTAGGGGACTAGCGGTTACAGATACGCAGTATTTT. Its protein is CASRGLAVTDTQYF.